One sample yielded the 6 T cell receptor beta chains listed below, sequenced in a study of blood T cell repertoires in COVID-19. Profiling relied on immunoSEQ multiplex PCR, and the TCRdb table lists in-frame clones only, not all of them. This sample has approximately 100,000 clones, with about 89% found just once. The specimen sequenced was peripheral blood. Source of these receptors: a human donor in a cohort sampled during active COVID-19.

The chain uses TRBV2 and TRBJ2-2; 9 bases fit TRBD2. The ends lost 3 bases at V and 0 bases at J; junction bases unmatched: 11. There are 19 residues in the CDR3. Germline assignment: CDR1 SNHLY and CDR2 FYNNEI. The CDR3 reads CASSESGSGGISNTGELFF. DNA for the CDR3: TGTGCCAGCAGTGAGTCGGGTAGCGGGGGAATATCGAACACCGGGGAGCTGTTTTTT.

The chain carries TRBV5-6 and TRBJ2-7; the D gene is possibly TRBD1 (5 bases). Looked up from germline, CDR1 is SGHDT and CDR2 is YYEEEE. Trimming left V 3 bases short and J 3 bases short, with 16 bases between. The CDR3 length is 15 residues. CDR3 sequence reads: CASSSDRRAYYEQYF. CDR3 nucleotide sequence: TGTGCCAGCAGCTCGGACCGCAGGGCCTACTACGAGCAGTACTTC.

The chain recombines TRBV2 with TRBJ1-1; D perhaps matches TRBD1 (5 bases). The germline CDR1 and CDR2 sequences are SNHLY and FYNNEI. This CDR3 has 12 amino acids. V dropped 7 bases and J dropped 3 bases, with 9 bases sitting between them. This CDR3 reads CASTRGDTEAFF. The CDR3 bases are TGTGCCAGCACTCGGGGGGACACTGAAGCTTTCTTT.

This clone was recorded only once. The chain links TRBV3-1 (or the pseudogene TRBV3-2) to TRBJ1-4; no reliable D call. The CDR3 runs to 15 residues. Germline V gives CDR1 LGHDT, CDR2 YNNKEL (reference sequence). V was clipped by 1 base and J by 6 bases, with 12 bases between them. The CDR3 sequence: CASSQVSFSHEKLFF. The DNA of the CDR3 is TGTGCCAGCAGCCAAGTTAGTTTTAGTCATGAAAAACTGTTTTTT.

The chain combines TRBV6-5 with TRBJ1-2; 7 bases agree with TRBD1. CDR1 and CDR2 (germline): MNHEY, SVGAGI. Trimming cost V 7 bases and J 10 bases; bases outside gene matches: 18. The CDR3 has 15 amino acids. This CDR3 reads CASTTLGGPGVPYTF. CDR3 coding DNA: TGTGCCAGCACCACTCTAGGGGGCCCCGGGGTCCCCTACACCTTC.

The chain links TRBV5-6 to TRBJ2-3; TRBD1 aligns across 12 bases. J was trimmed by 4 bases and V by 4 bases; bases with no gene match: 4. The CDR3 is 15 amino acids. The V gene's germline CDR1 is SGHDT and CDR2 YYEEEE. CDR3 coding DNA: TGTGCCAGCAGCACCGGGACAGGGGGCCCAGATACGCAGTATTTT. Its translation: CASSTGTGGPDTQYF.